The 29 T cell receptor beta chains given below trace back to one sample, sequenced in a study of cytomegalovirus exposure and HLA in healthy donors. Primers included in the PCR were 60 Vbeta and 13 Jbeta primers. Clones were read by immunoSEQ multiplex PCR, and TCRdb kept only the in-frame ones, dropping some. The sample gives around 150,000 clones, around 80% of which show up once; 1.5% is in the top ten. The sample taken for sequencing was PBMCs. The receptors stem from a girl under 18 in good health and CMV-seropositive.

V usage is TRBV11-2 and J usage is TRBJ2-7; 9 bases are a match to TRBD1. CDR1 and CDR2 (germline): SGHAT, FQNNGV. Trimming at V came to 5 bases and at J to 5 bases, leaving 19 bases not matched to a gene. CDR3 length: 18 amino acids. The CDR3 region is CASSLRTGEPKIPHEQYF. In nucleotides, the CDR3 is TGTGCCAGCAGCCTACGGACAGGGGAGCCGAAAATCCCTCACGAGCAGTACTTC.

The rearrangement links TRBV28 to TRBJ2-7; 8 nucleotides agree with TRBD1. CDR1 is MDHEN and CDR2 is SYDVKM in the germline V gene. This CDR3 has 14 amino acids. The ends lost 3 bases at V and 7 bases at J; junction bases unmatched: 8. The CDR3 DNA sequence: TGTGCCAGCAGTTTCCTCGGACAGGGCGGGGAGCAGTACTTC. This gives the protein CASSFLGQGGEQYF.

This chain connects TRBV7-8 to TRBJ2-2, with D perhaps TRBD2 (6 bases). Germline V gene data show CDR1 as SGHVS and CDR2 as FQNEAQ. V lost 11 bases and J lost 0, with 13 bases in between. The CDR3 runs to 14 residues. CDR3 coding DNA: TGTGCCGGCGGGGCCAGAGCGAACACCGGGGAGCTGTTTTTT. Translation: CAGGARANTGELFF.

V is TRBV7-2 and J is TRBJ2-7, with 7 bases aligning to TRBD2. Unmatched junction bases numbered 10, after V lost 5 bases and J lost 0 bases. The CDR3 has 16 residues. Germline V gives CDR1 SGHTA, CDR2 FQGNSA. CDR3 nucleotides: TGTGCCAGCAGCGTGGGAGCGGGATTCCCCTCCTACGAGCAGTACTTC. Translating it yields CASSVGAGFPSYEQYF.

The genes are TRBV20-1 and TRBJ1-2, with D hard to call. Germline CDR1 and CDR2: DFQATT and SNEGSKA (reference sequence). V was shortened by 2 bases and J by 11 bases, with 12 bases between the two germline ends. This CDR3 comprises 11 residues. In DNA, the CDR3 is TGCAGTGCTAGACTGATAGCGGGGTACACCTTC. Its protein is CSARLIAGYTF.

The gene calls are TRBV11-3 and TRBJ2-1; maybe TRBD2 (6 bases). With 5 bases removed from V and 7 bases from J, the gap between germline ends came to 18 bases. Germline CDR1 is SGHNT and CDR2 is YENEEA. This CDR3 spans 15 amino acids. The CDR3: CASSPRTKEGNEQFF. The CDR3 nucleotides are TGTGCCAGCAGCCCCCGGACTAAAGAAGGAAATGAGCAGTTCTTC.

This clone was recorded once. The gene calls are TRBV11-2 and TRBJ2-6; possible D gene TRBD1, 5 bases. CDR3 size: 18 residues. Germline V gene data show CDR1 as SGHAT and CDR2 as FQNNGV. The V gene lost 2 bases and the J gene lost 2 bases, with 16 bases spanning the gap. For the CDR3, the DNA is TGTGCCAGCAGCTTATTCTCAAGGGGCCCCCCTGGGGCCAACGTCCTGACTTTC. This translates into CASSLFSRGPPGANVLTF.

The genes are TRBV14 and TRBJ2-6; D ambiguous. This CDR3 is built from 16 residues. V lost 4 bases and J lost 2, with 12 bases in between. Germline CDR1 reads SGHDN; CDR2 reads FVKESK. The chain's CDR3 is CASSRSRSAGANVLTF. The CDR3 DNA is TGTGCCAGCAGCCGGAGTAGGAGTGCTGGGGCCAACGTCCTGACTTTC.

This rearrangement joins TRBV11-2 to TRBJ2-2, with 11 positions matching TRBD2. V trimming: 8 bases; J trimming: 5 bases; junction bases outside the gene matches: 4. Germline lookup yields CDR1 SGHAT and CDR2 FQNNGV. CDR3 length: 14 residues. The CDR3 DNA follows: TGTGCCAGCTCCTTAGCGGGGGGGACCGGGGAGCTGTTTTTT. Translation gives CASSLAGGTGELFF.

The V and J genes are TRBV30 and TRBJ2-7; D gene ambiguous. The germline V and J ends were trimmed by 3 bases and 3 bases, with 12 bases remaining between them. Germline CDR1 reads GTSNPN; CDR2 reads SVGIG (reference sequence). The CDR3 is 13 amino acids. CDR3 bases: TGTGCCTGGAGAGGCGCAGGCGACTACGAGCAGTACTTC. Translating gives CAWRGAGDYEQYF.

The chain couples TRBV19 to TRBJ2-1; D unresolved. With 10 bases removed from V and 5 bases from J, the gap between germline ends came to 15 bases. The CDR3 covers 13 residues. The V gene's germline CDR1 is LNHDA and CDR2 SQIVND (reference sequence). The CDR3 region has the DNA TGTGCCACCTCCTCCACGCGGAACAATGAGCAGTTCTTC. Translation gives CATSSTRNNEQFF.

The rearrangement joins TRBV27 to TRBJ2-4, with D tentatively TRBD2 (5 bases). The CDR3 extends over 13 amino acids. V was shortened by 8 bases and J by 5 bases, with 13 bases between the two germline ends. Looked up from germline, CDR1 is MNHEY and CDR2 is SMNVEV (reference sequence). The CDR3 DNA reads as TGTGCCAGCTCCGACCTGGAGGAAAACATTCAGTACTTC. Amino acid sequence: CASSDLEENIQYF.

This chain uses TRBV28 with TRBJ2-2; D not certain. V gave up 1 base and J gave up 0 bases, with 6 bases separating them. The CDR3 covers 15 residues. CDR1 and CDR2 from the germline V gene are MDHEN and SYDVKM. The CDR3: CASSLSPANTGELFF. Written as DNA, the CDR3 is TGTGCCAGCAGTTTATCCCCCGCGAACACCGGGGAGCTGTTTTTT.

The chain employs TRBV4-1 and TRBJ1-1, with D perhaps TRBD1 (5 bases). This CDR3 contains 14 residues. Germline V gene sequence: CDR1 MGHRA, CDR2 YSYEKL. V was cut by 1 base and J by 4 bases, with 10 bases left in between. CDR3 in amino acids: CASSQVRAATEAFF. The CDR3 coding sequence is TGCGCCAGCAGCCAAGTCAGGGCGGCCACTGAAGCTTTCTTT.

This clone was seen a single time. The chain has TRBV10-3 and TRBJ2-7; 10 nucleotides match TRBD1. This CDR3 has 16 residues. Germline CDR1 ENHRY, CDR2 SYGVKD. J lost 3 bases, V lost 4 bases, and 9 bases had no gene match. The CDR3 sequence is CAISGGPGQGIYEQYF. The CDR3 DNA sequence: TGTGCCATCAGTGGAGGGCCGGGACAGGGGATCTACGAGCAGTACTTC.

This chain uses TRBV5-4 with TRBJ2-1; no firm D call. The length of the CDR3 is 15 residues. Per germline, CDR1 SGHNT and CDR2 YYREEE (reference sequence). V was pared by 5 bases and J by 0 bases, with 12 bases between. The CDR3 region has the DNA TGTGCCAGCAGTCCAACTGGTTACTCCTACAATGAGCAGTTCTTC. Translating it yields CASSPTGYSYNEQFF.

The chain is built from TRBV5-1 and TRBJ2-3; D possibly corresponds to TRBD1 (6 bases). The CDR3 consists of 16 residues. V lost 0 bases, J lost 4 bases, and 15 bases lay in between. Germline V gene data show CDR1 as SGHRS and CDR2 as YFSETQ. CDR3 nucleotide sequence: TGCGCCAGCAGCTTGGCTCGGTCAGGGGCCGCAGATACGCAGTATTTT. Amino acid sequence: CASSLARSGAADTQYF.

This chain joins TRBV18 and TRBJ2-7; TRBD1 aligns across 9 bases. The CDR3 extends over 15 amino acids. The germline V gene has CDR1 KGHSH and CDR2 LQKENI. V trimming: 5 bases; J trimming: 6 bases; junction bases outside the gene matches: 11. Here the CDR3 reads CASSVTGGDLSEQYF. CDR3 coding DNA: TGTGCCAGCTCAGTAACAGGGGGCGATCTCTCCGAGCAGTACTTC.

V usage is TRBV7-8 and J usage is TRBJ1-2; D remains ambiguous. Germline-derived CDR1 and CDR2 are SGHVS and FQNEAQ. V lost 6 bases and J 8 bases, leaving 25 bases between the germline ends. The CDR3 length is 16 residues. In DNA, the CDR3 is TGTGCCAGCAGTCTTCTTCGCTTGACTCCGCCTAGAGGCTACACCTTC. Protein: CASSLLRLTPPRGYTF.

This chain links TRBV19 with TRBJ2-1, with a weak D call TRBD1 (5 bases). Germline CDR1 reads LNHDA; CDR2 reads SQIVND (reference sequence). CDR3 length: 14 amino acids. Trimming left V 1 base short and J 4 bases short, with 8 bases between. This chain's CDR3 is CASSIGTYYNEQFF. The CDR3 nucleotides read TGTGCCAGTAGTATAGGGACATATTACAATGAGCAGTTCTTC.

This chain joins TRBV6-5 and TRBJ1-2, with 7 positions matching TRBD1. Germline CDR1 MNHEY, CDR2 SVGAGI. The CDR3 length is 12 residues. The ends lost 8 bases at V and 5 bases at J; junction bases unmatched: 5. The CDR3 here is CASRSGGYGYTF. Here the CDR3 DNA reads TGTGCCAGCCGATCAGGGGGGTATGGCTACACCTTC.

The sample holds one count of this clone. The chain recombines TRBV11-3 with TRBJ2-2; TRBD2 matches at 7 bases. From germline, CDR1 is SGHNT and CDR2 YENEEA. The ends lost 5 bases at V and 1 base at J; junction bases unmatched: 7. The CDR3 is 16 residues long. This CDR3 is CASSPRGDRNTGELFF. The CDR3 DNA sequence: TGTGCCAGCAGCCCACGGGGGGATAGGAACACCGGGGAGCTGTTTTTT.

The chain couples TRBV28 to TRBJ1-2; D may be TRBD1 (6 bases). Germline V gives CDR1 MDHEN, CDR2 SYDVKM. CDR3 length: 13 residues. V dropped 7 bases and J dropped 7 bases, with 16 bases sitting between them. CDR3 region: CASTVGGWSGYTF. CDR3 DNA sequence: TGTGCCAGCACGGTAGGGGGTTGGAGTGGCTACACCTTC.

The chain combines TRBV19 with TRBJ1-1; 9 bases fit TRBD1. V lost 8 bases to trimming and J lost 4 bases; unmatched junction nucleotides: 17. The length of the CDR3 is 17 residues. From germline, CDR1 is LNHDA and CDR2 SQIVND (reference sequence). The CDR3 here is CASGRGGQGKVGTEAFF. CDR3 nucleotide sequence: TGTGCCAGTGGGAGAGGCGGACAGGGGAAGGTGGGCACTGAAGCTTTCTTT.

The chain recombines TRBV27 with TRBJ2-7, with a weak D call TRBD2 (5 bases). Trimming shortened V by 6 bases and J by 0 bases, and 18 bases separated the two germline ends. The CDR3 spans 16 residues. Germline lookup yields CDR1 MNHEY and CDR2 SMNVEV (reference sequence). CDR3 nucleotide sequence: TGTGCCAGCAGCTCCCCCGGCGAGGGCTTCTCCTACGAGCAGTACTTC. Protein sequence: CASSSPGEGFSYEQYF.

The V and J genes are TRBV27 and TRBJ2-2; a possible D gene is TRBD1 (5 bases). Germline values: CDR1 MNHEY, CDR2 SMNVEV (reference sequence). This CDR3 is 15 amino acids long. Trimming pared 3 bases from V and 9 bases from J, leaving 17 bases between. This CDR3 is CASSFGFRGSRELFF. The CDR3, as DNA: TGTGCCAGCAGTTTTGGCTTTAGGGGTAGTCGGGAGCTGTTTTTT.

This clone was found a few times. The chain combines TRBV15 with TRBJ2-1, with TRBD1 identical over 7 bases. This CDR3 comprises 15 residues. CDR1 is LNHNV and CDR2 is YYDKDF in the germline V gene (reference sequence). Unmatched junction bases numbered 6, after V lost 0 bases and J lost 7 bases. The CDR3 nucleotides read TGTGCCACCAGCAGAGAAGGGGGCTCGCTTAATGAGCAGTTCTTC. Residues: CATSREGGSLNEQFF. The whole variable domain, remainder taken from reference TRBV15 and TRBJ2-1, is DAMVIQNPRYQVTQFGKPVTLSCSQTLNHNVMYWYQQKSSQAPKLLFHYYDKDFNNEADTPDNFQSRRPNTSFCFLDIRSPGLGDTAMYLCATSREGGSLNEQFFGPGTRLTVL.

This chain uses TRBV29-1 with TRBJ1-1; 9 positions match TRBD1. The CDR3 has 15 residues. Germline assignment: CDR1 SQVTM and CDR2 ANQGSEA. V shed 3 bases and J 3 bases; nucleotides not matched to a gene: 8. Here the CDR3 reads CSVERQGGRYTEAFF. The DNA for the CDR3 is TGCAGCGTTGAGCGACAGGGGGGGAGGTACACTGAAGCTTTCTTT.

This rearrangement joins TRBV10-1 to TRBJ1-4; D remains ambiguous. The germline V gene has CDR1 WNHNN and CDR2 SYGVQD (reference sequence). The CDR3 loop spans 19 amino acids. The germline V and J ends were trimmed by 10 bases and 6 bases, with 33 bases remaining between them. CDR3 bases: TGCGCCAAGATACCGCCCCGGGAGCAGGTACTAGACCTCTATGAAAAACTGTTTTTT. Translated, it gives CAKIPPREQVLDLYEKLFF.